The next 22 T cell receptor beta chains were all read from a single sample in a study of human T cells and chemical hapten exposure. Noted time point: pre-sensitization, week 0. Treatment here: therapeutic diphenylcyclopropenone sensitization with weekly scalp DPC. TCRdb re-called the RACE reads through MiXCR, storing one row per CDR3 protein. The profile shows approximately 400,000 distinct CDR3 sequences, more than 4.5% of them singletons. This material consisted of whole blood, taken in connection with sensitization to the hapten diphenylcyclopropenone (DPC). The receptors derive from a woman aged 45-65 years with alopecia areata. Some clones in this sample may be carry-over from other donors' samples.

In its sample, this clonotype was seen many times. The rearrangement uses TRBV5-1 and TRBJ1-3; D gene uncertain. Trimming removed 5 bases at V and 0 bases at J, with 9 bases between. Germline V gene sequence: CDR1 SGHRS, CDR2 YFSETQ. CDR3 length equals 14 residues. DNA of the CDR3: TGCGCCAGCAGGGACTCTTCCTCTGGAAACACCATATATTTT. Translated, it gives CASRDSSSGNTIYF.

In its sample, this clonotype was seen a few times. The chain is built from TRBV4-2 and TRBJ2-3, with 10 nucleotides matching TRBD2. Looked up from germline, CDR1 is LGHNA and CDR2 is YNFKEQ. CDR3 length: 19 residues. The J segment lost 3 bases and the V segment lost 0 bases, leaving 12 bases of the junction unmatched. The CDR3 here is CASSQDLGAGGLFTDTQYF. CDR3 DNA: TGTGCCAGCAGCCAAGATCTGGGAGCGGGGGGGCTCTTTACAGATACGCAGTATTTT.

This clonotype was counted many times. The chain couples TRBV11-2 to TRBJ2-3; D call uncertain. The CDR3 loop spans 14 amino acids. V was pared by 0 bases and J by 7 bases, with 11 bases between. In germline, CDR1 is SGHAT, CDR2 FQNNGV. The CDR3 protein is CASSLDLTGYTQYF. The CDR3, as DNA: TGTGCCAGCAGCTTAGATCTGACCGGGTATACGCAGTATTTT. Full variable domain (remainder filled in from reference TRBV11-2 and TRBJ2-3): EAGVAQSPRYKIIEKRQSVAFWCNPISGHATLYWYQQILGQGPKLLIQFQNNGVVDDSQLPKDRFSAERLKGVDSTLKIQPAKLEDSAVYLCASSLDLTGYTQYFGPGTRLTVL.

This clonotype was recorded at least ten times. The chain carries TRBV20-1 and TRBJ2-7, with TRBD1 matching 7 bases. Germline values: CDR1 DFQATT, CDR2 SNEGSKA (reference sequence). The CDR3 has 17 amino acids. J lost 0 bases, V lost 1 base, and 12 bases had no gene match. CDR3 DNA sequence: TGCAGTGCTAGAGCCACAGGGGCCGTTGGCAGCTCCTACGAGCAGTACTTC. It codes for CSARATGAVGSSYEQYF.

The gene calls are TRBV27 and TRBJ1-6, with a possible D match to TRBD1 (5 bases). The V gene lost 3 bases and the J gene lost 3 bases, with 9 bases spanning the gap. Per the germline V gene, CDR1 is MNHEY and CDR2 is SMNVEV (reference sequence). CDR3 length: 15 amino acids. The CDR3 is CASSLGQIYNSPLHF. CDR3 sequence (DNA): TGTGCCAGCAGTTTGGGGCAGATCTATAATTCACCCCTCCACTTT.

There are a few counts of this clonotype. The rearrangement links TRBV7-9 to TRBJ2-3; tentative D call: TRBD2 (6 bases). The ends were cut back, 6 bases at V and 0 bases at J, with 16 bases in the middle. The CDR3 loop spans 16 amino acids. Germline lookup yields CDR1 SEHNR and CDR2 FQNEAQ (reference sequence). The CDR3 nucleotides read TGTGCCAGCAGTAAATCACCGGGAGTTAGCACAGATACGCAGTATTTT. Translated: CASSKSPGVSTDTQYF.

This clonotype was seen ten or more times. Here the CDR3 reads CASSAGTGVGEQYF. CDR3 coding DNA: TGTGCCAGCAGTGCCGGGACAGGGGTTGGCGAGCAGTACTTC. The genes are TRBV9 and TRBJ2-7, with TRBD1 matching over 10 bases. Germline-derived CDR1 and CDR2 are SGDLS and YYNGEE. Germline trimming cut 5 bases from V and 6 bases from J; bases unmatched to any gene: 8. This CDR3 spans 14 amino acids.

The rearrangement links TRBV12-3 or TRBV12-4 to TRBJ1-2; unclear D gene. V lost 6 bases to trimming and J lost 5 bases, with 16 bases between them. The CDR3 is made up of 14 amino acids. The CDR3 here is CASSSSFWEYGYTF. DNA of the CDR3: TGTGCCAGCAGCTCATCGTTCTGGGAATATGGCTACACCTTC.

The V call is TRBV3-1, the J call TRBJ2-5; D not certain. This CDR3 is built from 11 residues. V was cut by 5 bases and J by 8 bases, with 9 bases left in between. The V gene's germline CDR1 is LGHDT and CDR2 YNNKEL (reference sequence). The CDR3 DNA reads TGTGCCAGCAGCTTTCAGACTACCCAGTACTTC. Translating gives CASSFQTTQYF.

This clonotype was picked up a small number of times. This sequence joins TRBV5-1 and TRBJ2-7; TRBD1 is a possible D gene (6 bases). From germline, CDR1 is SGHRS and CDR2 YFSETQ. The CDR3 is 15 residues long. V was shortened by 1 base and J by 1 base, with 12 bases between the two germline ends. CDR3 bases: TGCGCCAGCAGCTTGACAGGGTCGTCGTCCTACGAGCAGTACTTC. Amino acid sequence: CASSLTGSSSYEQYF.

This clonotype showed up just a few times. This rearrangement joins TRBV7-9 to TRBJ1-4; TRBD1 matches at 10 bases. Germline CDR1 and CDR2: SEHNR and FQNEAQ (reference sequence). J gave up 8 bases and V 5 bases, and 8 bases lay outside the gene matches. There are 15 residues in the CDR3. The CDR3: CASSPRTGGREKLFF. The CDR3, as DNA: TGTGCCAGCAGCCCCCGGACAGGGGGACGGGAAAAACTGTTTTTT.

This clonotype appeared many times. The chain uses TRBV7-2 and TRBJ2-3; perhaps D is TRBD1 or TRBD2 (5 bases each). V dropped 6 bases and J dropped 2 bases, with 15 bases sitting between them. The germline CDR1 and CDR2 sequences are SGHTA and FQGNSA. The CDR3 spans 15 residues. CDR3 coding DNA: TGTGCCAGCAGTATTGAGGGGCGCGACACAGATACGCAGTATTTT. The encoded protein is CASSIEGRDTDTQYF.

The chain carries TRBV27 and TRBJ2-3; 8 bases fit TRBD2. Germline assignment: CDR1 MNHEY and CDR2 SMNVEV (reference sequence). The CDR3 is 16 amino acids. The J segment lost 4 bases and the V segment lost 5 bases, leaving 11 bases of the junction unmatched. This CDR3 is CASSGFHGGASDTQYF. CDR3 sequence (DNA): TGTGCCAGCAGTGGATTCCACGGGGGGGCCTCAGATACGCAGTATTTT.

This clonotype was counted at least ten times. The chain recombines TRBV7-2 with TRBJ1-5, with D unresolved. V lost 4 bases and J lost 2, with 12 bases in between. Germline loops: CDR1 SGHTA, CDR2 FQGNSA. The CDR3 loop spans 15 amino acids. This CDR3 reads CASSYSISGNQPQHF. The CDR3 DNA reads as TGTGCCAGCAGCTATTCAATTTCGGGCAATCAGCCCCAGCATTTT.

CDR3 protein: CASSPSWAGLSYNEQFF. CDR3 nucleotides: TGTGCCAGCAGTCCTAGCTGGGCGGGACTTTCCTACAATGAGCAGTTCTTC. The chain couples TRBV6-5 to TRBJ2-1; D may be TRBD2 (6 bases). The V gene's germline CDR1 is MNHEY and CDR2 SVGAGI. V lost 5 bases to trimming and J lost 1 base, with 18 bases between them. The CDR3 length is 17 residues.

The chain couples TRBV6-5 to TRBJ2-7; D might be TRBD2 (5 bases). V was clipped by 6 bases and J by 2 bases, with 20 bases between them. The CDR3 consists of 16 residues. Germline CDR1 MNHEY, CDR2 SVGAGI. CDR3 nucleotide sequence: TGTGCCAGCAGAAGCCGTGGGTCGGGGAATACCTACGAGCAGTACTTC. Its translation is CASRSRGSGNTYEQYF.

The rearrangement uses TRBV7-2 and TRBJ2-3; the D is unclear. The CDR3 is 15 residues long. Per germline, CDR1 SGHTA and CDR2 FQGNSA. Trimming took 2 bases from V and 0 from J, leaving 9 bases between them. The CDR3 protein is CASSLRRPSTDTQYF. The CDR3 nucleotides read TGTGCCAGCAGCTTAAGGCGGCCTAGCACAGATACGCAGTATTTT.

This clonotype was observed a handful of times. The chain has TRBV12-3 or TRBV12-4 and TRBJ2-7; no clear D gene. Trimming shortened V by 5 bases and J by 3 bases, and 14 bases separated the two germline ends. The CDR3 length is 14 residues. Here the CDR3 reads CASSPTENHYEQYF. CDR3 coding DNA: TGTGCCAGCAGTCCGACCGAGAACCACTACGAGCAGTACTTC.

The chain is built from TRBV20-1 and TRBJ1-3, with 7 bases identical to TRBD1. There are 16 residues in the CDR3. Germline CDR1 and CDR2: DFQATT and SNEGSKA (reference sequence). V gave up 0 bases and J gave up 2 bases; unmatched junction bases: 7. The CDR3 reads CSARDPTGPTGNTIYF. The DNA for the CDR3 is TGCAGTGCTAGAGATCCGACAGGGCCAACTGGAAACACCATATATTTT.

A note on this clonotype: A much larger clone differs by one base, so this may be a read error. The rearrangement joins TRBV5-1 to TRBJ2-5; D gene uncertain. Germline CDR1 SGHRS, CDR2 YFSETQ. Trimming left V 0 bases short and J 1 base short, with 10 bases between. The CDR3 runs to 15 residues. DNA for the CDR3: TGCGCCAGCAGCTTGGTGGGGAAAGCCCAAGAGACCCAGTACTTC. This codes for CASSLVGKAQETQYF. The whole variable domain, remainder taken from reference TRBV5-1 and TRBJ2-5, is KAGVTQTPRYLIKTRGQQVTLSCSPISGHRSVSWYQQTPGQGLQFLFEYFSETQRNKGNFPGRFSGRQFSNSRSEMNVSTLELGDSALYLCASSLVGKAQETQYFGPGTRLLVL.

In its sample, this clonotype was seen many times. The chain combines TRBV25-1 with TRBJ1-2; D may be TRBD1 (5 bases). This CDR3 spans 12 amino acids. The germline V and J ends were trimmed by 3 bases and 5 bases, with 7 bases remaining between them. Germline V gene data show CDR1 as MGHDK and CDR2 as SYGVNS. DNA of the CDR3: TGTGCCAGCAGTGACGGGGGATATGGCTACACCTTC. Translation gives CASSDGGYGYTF.

The gene calls are TRBV29-1 and TRBJ2-3; 11 bases match TRBD1. The CDR3 loop spans 14 amino acids. With V trimmed by 8 bases and J by 4 bases, 8 bases remained unmatched. CDR1 is SQVTM and CDR2 is ANQGSEA in the germline V gene. The CDR3 nucleotides are TGCAGCTCTTTTGGACAGGGGGCTCCAGATACGCAGTATTTT. Its protein product is CSSFGQGAPDTQYF.